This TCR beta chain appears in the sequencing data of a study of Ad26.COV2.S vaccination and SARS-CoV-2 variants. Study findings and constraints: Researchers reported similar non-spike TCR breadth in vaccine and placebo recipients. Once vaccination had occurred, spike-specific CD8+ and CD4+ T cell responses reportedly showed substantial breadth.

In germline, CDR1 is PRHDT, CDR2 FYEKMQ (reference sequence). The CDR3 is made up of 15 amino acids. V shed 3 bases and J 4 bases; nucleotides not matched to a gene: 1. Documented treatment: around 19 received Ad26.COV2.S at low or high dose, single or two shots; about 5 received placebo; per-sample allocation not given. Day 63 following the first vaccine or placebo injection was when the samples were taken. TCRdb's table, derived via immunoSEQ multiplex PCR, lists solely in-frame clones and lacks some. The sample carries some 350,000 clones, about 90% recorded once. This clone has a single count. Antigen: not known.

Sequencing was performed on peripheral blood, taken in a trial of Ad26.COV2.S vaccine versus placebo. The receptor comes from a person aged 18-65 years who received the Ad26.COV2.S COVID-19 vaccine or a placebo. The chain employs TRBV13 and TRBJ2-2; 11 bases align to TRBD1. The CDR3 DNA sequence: TGTGCCAGCAGCTTCGGGACAGGGGGCACCGGGGAGCTGTTTTTT. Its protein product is CASSFGTGGTGELFF.